This T cell receptor beta chain derives from a study of OX40 agonist ivuxolimab in advanced cancers. At the level of the study: Patients got intravenous ivuxolimab at 0.01 to 10 mg/kg every 2 weeks. Earlier anti-PD-1, anti-PD-L1 or anti-CTLA-4 therapy was permitted; about 44% had received some.

Study-level findings and limits: Clonal expansion in partial responders at 0.1-3.0 mg/kg ranked among the lowest. By week 6 at 0.1 to 3.0 mg/kg, blood CD4+ and CD8+ T cells had expanded clonally.

Trimming left V 5 bases short and J 1 base short, with 12 bases between. The CDR3 is 15 amino acids. The germline V gene has CDR1 SGHAT and CDR2 FQNNGV. Generated by immunoSEQ multiplex PCR, the TCRdb table keeps only in-frame clones and is missing some. The profile covers about 22,000 clones, with approximately 80% appearing a single time and less than 45% taken by the ten largest. About this clone: Its matching antigen is unknown.

This specimen was CD4+ or CD8+ T cells sorted from blood, taken in a trial of the OX40 agonist ivuxolimab. The genes are TRBV11-2 and TRBJ1-3; weak D call: TRBD1 (6 bases). The sequence was obtained from an adult with an advanced solid tumor such as melanoma, head and neck, liver or kidney cancer. The CDR3 DNA reads TGTGCCAGCAGCCAACAGGGATTTTCTGGAAACACCATATATTTT. Translating gives CASSQQGFSGNTIYF.